This T cell receptor beta chain was captured by sequencing in a study of T cell responses to AZD1222 COVID-19 vaccine. Findings of the study overall: Repertoire samples came only from after the peak T cell response.

V was cut by 3 bases and J by 0 bases, with 14 bases left in between. Germline lookup yields CDR1 KGHSH and CDR2 LQKENI. CDR3 length equals 16 residues. On this clone: What it binds is unknown.

Assay used: immunoSEQ multiplex PCR; TCRdb lists only in-frame clones, some missing. Here the sample spans some 180,000 clones, about 90% being singletons. The chain combines TRBV18 with TRBJ1-1, with D perhaps TRBD1 (5 bases). The TCR was taken from an adult who received the AZD1222 COVID-19 vaccine. The sample here was peripheral blood, taken 28 days after the second AZD1222 dose. CDR3 sequence (DNA): TGTGCCAGCTCACCCTCTGCTCCAGGGATGAACACTGAAGCTTTCTTT. Amino acid sequence: CASSPSAPGMNTEAFF.